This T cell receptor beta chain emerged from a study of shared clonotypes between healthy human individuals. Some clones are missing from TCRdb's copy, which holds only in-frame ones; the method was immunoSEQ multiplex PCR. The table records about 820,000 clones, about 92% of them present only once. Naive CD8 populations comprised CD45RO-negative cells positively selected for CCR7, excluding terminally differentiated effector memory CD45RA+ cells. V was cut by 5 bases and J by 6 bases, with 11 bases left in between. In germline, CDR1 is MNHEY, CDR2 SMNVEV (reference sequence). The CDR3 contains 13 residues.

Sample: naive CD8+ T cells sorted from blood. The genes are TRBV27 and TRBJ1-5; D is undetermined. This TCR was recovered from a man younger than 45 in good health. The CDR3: CASSDSPSQPQHF. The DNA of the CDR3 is TGTGCCAGCAGTGACTCCCCGTCTCAGCCCCAGCATTTT.